Following are 23 T cell receptor beta chains from one sample sequenced in a study of T cell clonotyping in hematopoietic cell transplantation. Produced via immunoSEQ multiplex PCR; TCRdb's table is partial and in-frame only. The sample lists over 25,000 clones, approximately 90% occurring once. Sequenced material: PBMCs, taken 100 days after allogeneic stem cell transplant. These receptors all come from a female patient aged 50 to 60 who had an allogeneic stem cell transplant from a related donor, so the T cells may come from the graft donor. Some clones in this sample may be carry-over from other donors' samples.

Only one count was recorded for this clone. The chain employs TRBV11-2 and TRBJ2-2; tentative D call: TRBD2 (7 bases). Trimming cost V 11 bases and J 7 bases, with 17 bases left between them. CDR3 length equals 13 residues. From germline, CDR1 is SGHAT and CDR2 FQNNGV. The CDR3 bases are TGTGCCCTCAAACGGGGGGCGGGCGGGGAGCTGTTTTTT. Protein product: CALKRGAGGELFF.

V is TRBV14 and J is TRBJ2-1, with TRBD1 as a possible D gene (5 bases). V lost 4 bases and J lost 5, with 12 bases in between. Germline V lookup: CDR1 SGHDN, CDR2 FVKESK. The CDR3 runs to 14 residues. The CDR3 coding sequence is TGTGCCAGCAGCCCCCCAGGGTGGGACAATGAGCAGTTCTTC. This gives the protein CASSPPGWDNEQFF.

The V call is TRBV29-1, the J call TRBJ2-7; either TRBD1 or TRBD2 may fit D (5 bases each). The CDR3 runs 12 residues. Germline CDR1 reads SQVTM; CDR2 reads ANQGSEA. With 4 bases removed from V and 6 bases from J, the gap between germline ends came to 13 bases. The CDR3 nucleotides are TGCAGCGTTGGGCAGGGTCGGGGCGAGCAGTACTTC. It encodes CSVGQGRGEQYF.

This clone was recorded once. The chain is built from TRBV9 and TRBJ1-1, with D hard to call. Germline values: CDR1 SGDLS, CDR2 YYNGEE. The CDR3 is 16 amino acids. Between the trimmed V and J ends, which lost 0 bases and 4 bases, there was a span of 16 bases. The chain's CDR3 is CASSVGSAPGLTEAFF. The CDR3 region has the DNA TGTGCCAGCAGCGTAGGCTCCGCCCCGGGCCTCACTGAAGCTTTCTTT.

This clone showed up just a few times. The J gene is TRBJ1-2, the V gene TRBV30, with D uncertain. Trimming removed 0 bases from V and 8 bases from J, with 10 bases in between. The CDR3 covers 12 residues. Germline CDR1 GTSNPN, CDR2 SVGIG (reference sequence). CDR3 sequence: CAWSVSEEGYTF. The CDR3 DNA is TGTGCCTGGAGTGTTAGTGAGGAAGGCTACACCTTC.

The gene calls are TRBV10-3 and TRBJ1-1; TRBD1 matches at 8 bases. The CDR3 has 16 residues. Per the germline V gene, CDR1 is ENHRY and CDR2 is SYGVKD. V trimming: 2 bases; J trimming: 1 base; junction bases outside the gene matches: 6. CDR3 sequence: CAISEPGTGWNTEAFF. The CDR3 bases are TGTGCCATCAGTGAGCCGGGGACAGGCTGGAACACTGAAGCTTTCTTT.

This chain joins TRBV30 and TRBJ1-1; no clear D gene. The V end was cut by 0 bases, the J end by 6 bases, with 11 bases between. The CDR3 contains 13 residues. From germline, CDR1 is GTSNPN and CDR2 SVGIG (reference sequence). The CDR3 protein is CAWSVWGDAEAFF. The CDR3 coding sequence is TGTGCCTGGAGTGTCTGGGGAGATGCTGAAGCTTTCTTT.

This rearrangement joins TRBV7-8 to TRBJ1-2; 8 bases are shared with TRBD1. The CDR3 covers 14 residues. Unmatched junction bases numbered 10, after V lost 4 bases and J lost 9 bases. Germline V lookup: CDR1 SGHVS, CDR2 FQNEAQ. The CDR3 loop reads CASSSRWTGSRYTF. The CDR3 DNA reads TGTGCCAGCAGCTCCCGCTGGACAGGGAGTCGCTACACCTTC.

CDR3 residues: CASSQLAGGTYNEQFF. CDR3 coding DNA: TGTGCCAGCAGCCAACTAGCGGGGGGTACCTACAATGAGCAGTTCTTC. The gene calls are TRBV7-9 and TRBJ2-1; the match to TRBD2 covers 12 bases. V lost 5 bases and J lost 2; bases outside the gene matches: 4. The CDR3 is 16 residues long. CDR1 SEHNR and CDR2 FQNEAQ come from the germline V gene (reference sequence). The full variable domain, its missing parts supplied by reference TRBV7-9 and TRBJ2-1, is DTGVSQNPRHKITKRGQNVTFRCDPISEHNRLYWYRQTLGQGPEFLTYFQNEAQLEKSRLLSDRFSAERPKGSFSTLEIQRTEQGDSAMYLCASSQLAGGTYNEQFFGPGTRLTVL.

The DNA for the CDR3 is TGTGCCAGCAGTCTGATGAGAGGTTCTGGAAACACCATATATTTT. This codes for CASSLMRGSGNTIYF. The rearrangement links TRBV6-5 to TRBJ1-3; D not certain. The CDR3 covers 15 residues. Trimming cost V 5 bases and J 1 base, with 12 bases left between them. CDR1 is MNHEY, CDR2 SVGAGI, per germline.

The rearrangement uses TRBV10-3 and TRBJ1-2; weak D call: TRBD1 (5 bases). The CDR3 runs to 11 residues. Germline V gives CDR1 ENHRY, CDR2 SYGVKD. The V and J ends lost 7 bases and 7 bases respectively, with 10 bases between them. The CDR3 is CAINVQGGYTF. CDR3 sequence (DNA): TGTGCCATCAATGTTCAGGGTGGCTACACCTTC.

The chain is built from TRBV6-5 and TRBJ1-2; D ambiguous. With 2 bases removed from V and 8 bases from J, the gap between germline ends came to 6 bases. The CDR3 is 11 residues long. Germline V CDR1 and CDR2: MNHEY, SVGAGI. The CDR3: CASSYGGGYTF. The DNA for the CDR3 is TGTGCCAGCAGTTACGGTGGGGGCTACACCTTC.

This clone was picked up one time. The sample carries other DNA sequences with the same CDR3. The chain links TRBV6-6 to TRBJ1-2; D possibly corresponds to TRBD1 (6 bases). The V and J ends lost 2 bases and 2 bases respectively, with 6 bases between them. CDR1 MNHNY and CDR2 SVGAGI come from the germline V gene (reference sequence). The CDR3 covers 13 residues. CDR3 in amino acids: CASSYDRNYGYTF. The CDR3 DNA reads as TGTGCCAGCAGTTACGACAGGAACTATGGCTACACCTTC.

V and J are TRBV7-2 and TRBJ2-2; TRBD1 might be the D (5 bases). The CDR3 is made up of 16 amino acids. Germline CDR1 SGHTA, CDR2 FQGNSA. V was trimmed by 1 base and J by 3 bases, leaving 12 bases between them. The CDR3 here is CASSLVAGSHTGELFF. The CDR3 DNA sequence: TGTGCCAGCAGCTTAGTAGCAGGGTCGCACACCGGGGAGCTGTTTTTT.

The chain employs TRBV7-7 and TRBJ1-2; D not certain. The germline V gene has CDR1 SSHAT and CDR2 FNYEAQ (reference sequence). V was clipped by 6 bases and J by 5 bases, with 16 bases between them. This CDR3 is 14 amino acids long. CDR3 protein: CASSSSEGPYGYTF. CDR3 DNA sequence: TGTGCCAGCAGTTCTTCCGAAGGTCCGTATGGCTACACCTTC.

The chain recombines TRBV5-1 with TRBJ2-7; D remains unclear. The length of the CDR3 is 14 residues. The germline V gene has CDR1 SGHRS and CDR2 YFSETQ. Trimming left V 0 bases short and J 0 bases short, with 7 bases between. CDR3 in amino acids: CASSLGLHSYEQYF. CDR3 nucleotide sequence: TGCGCCAGCAGCTTGGGACTCCACTCCTACGAGCAGTACTTC.

The V and J genes are TRBV2 and TRBJ1-2, with 11 bases aligning to TRBD1. The CDR3 spans 15 residues. CDR1 and CDR2 from the germline V gene are SNHLY and FYNNEI. V was clipped by 6 bases and J by 4 bases; unmatched bases: 7. CDR3 sequence: CASSDGQGAVYGYTF. DNA for the CDR3: TGTGCCAGCAGCGACGGACAGGGGGCTGTCTATGGCTACACCTTC.

This clone was seen a few times. V usage is TRBV19 and J usage is TRBJ1-5; D possibly corresponds to TRBD1 (5 bases). Trimming stripped 3 bases from V and 5 bases from J, with 8 bases between. Germline V gives CDR1 LNHDA, CDR2 SQIVND (reference sequence). CDR3 length equals 13 residues. CDR3 sequence (DNA): TGTGCCAGTAGTATTGGGGCGGATCAGCCCCAGCATTTT. Protein: CASSIGADQPQHF.

The chain carries TRBV11-3 and TRBJ2-3, with D unclear. CDR3 length equals 14 residues. Per germline, CDR1 SGHNT and CDR2 YENEEA. V shed 2 bases and J shed 2 bases, with 8 bases lying between them. Here the CDR3 DNA reads TGTGCCAGCAGCTTAAGCAGATACACAGATACGCAGTATTTT. It encodes CASSLSRYTDTQYF.

This chain connects TRBV7-2 to TRBJ2-1, with TRBD1 matching 11 bases. CDR1 and CDR2 (germline): SGHTA, FQGNSA. The length of the CDR3 is 16 residues. J was trimmed by 0 bases and V by 6 bases; bases with no gene match: 4. This CDR3 reads CASRGTGGSSYNEQFF. The CDR3 bases are TGTGCCAGCAGGGGGACAGGGGGAAGCTCCTACAATGAGCAGTTCTTC.

The chain combines TRBV27 with TRBJ2-2, with D perhaps TRBD2 (6 bases). The CDR3 consists of 15 residues. V was shortened by 3 bases and J by 2 bases, with 10 bases between the two germline ends. Germline-derived CDR1 and CDR2 are MNHEY and SMNVEV (reference sequence). The CDR3 DNA reads as TGTGCCAGCAGTTTGAGGGGAGGTAACACCGGGGAGCTGTTTTTT. Amino acids: CASSLRGGNTGELFF.

The chain uses TRBV2 and TRBJ1-5, with 9 positions matching TRBD1. Per the germline V gene, CDR1 is SNHLY and CDR2 is FYNNEI. Trimming removed 6 bases from V and 3 bases from J; junction bases left unmatched: 6. The CDR3 covers 15 residues. CDR3 residues: CASRETGGPNQPQHF. The CDR3 DNA reads TGTGCCAGCAGGGAAACAGGGGGCCCCAATCAGCCCCAGCATTTT.

The chain combines TRBV11-2 with TRBJ2-7, with D uncertain. Trimming removed 2 bases from V and 5 bases from J, with 7 bases in between. The V gene's germline CDR1 is SGHAT and CDR2 FQNNGV. This CDR3 has 12 amino acids. The CDR3 protein is CASSLNGDEQYF. In DNA, the CDR3 is TGTGCCAGCAGCTTAAATGGGGACGAGCAGTACTTC.